The TCR beta chain described here comes from a study of blood T cell repertoires in COVID-19. Study in general: The origin of the acute and convalescent COVID-19 samples was the United States, Italy and Spain.

Sequenced by immunoSEQ multiplex PCR; TCRdb stores in-frame clones only, minus some. The table shows some 390,000 clones, with 70% to 90% occurring only once. This CDR3 is 14 amino acids long. Germline V gene sequence: CDR1 SGHRS, CDR2 YFSETQ. The V segment lost 4 bases and the J segment 3 bases; nucleotides outside the gene matches: 6. The chain uses TRBV5-1 and TRBJ1-1, with 7 bases fitting TRBD1. The sequenced sample consisted of peripheral blood. The receptor was derived from a human donor in a cohort sampled during active COVID-19. The CDR3 spells CASSLTGSDTEAFF. The CDR3 DNA reads TGCGCCAGCAGCCTGACAGGGAGCGACACTGAAGCTTTCTTT.